These 7 T cell receptor beta chains came from one sample sequenced in a study of Ad26.COV2.S vaccination and SARS-CoV-2 variants. The treatment: around 19 received Ad26.COV2.S at low or high dose, single or two shots; a few received placebo; per-sample allocation not given. Collection of samples fell on day 63 after the first vaccine or placebo injection. Here immunoSEQ multiplex PCR was the method, and the copy in TCRdb shows in-frame clones only, minus some. The sample carries around 340,000 clones, 70% to 90% recorded once. The material sequenced was peripheral blood, taken in a trial of Ad26.COV2.S vaccine versus placebo. The receptors shown here come from a person between 18 and 59 years old who received the Ad26.COV2.S COVID-19 vaccine or a placebo.

The genes are TRBV4-3 and TRBJ2-3; the D gene is possibly TRBD1 (6 bases). The V end lost 5 bases, the J end lost 3 bases, and 9 bases lay between the germline ends. The CDR3 is 13 amino acids. Per the germline V gene, CDR1 is LGHNA and CDR2 is YSLEER. CDR3 bases: TGCGCCAGCAGCAGGCAGGGGACAGATACGCAGTATTTT. It specifies CASSRQGTDTQYF.

This chain links TRBV18 with TRBJ1-2; D is unresolved. The V end lost 2 bases, the J end lost 8 bases, and 15 bases lay between the germline ends. The length of the CDR3 is 14 residues. Germline V gives CDR1 KGHSH, CDR2 LQKENI. CDR3 DNA sequence: TGTGCCAGCTCACCAGCCCCAGGTCGAGGGGGCTACACCTTC. Protein: CASSPAPGRGGYTF.

V and J are TRBV5-6 and TRBJ2-7, with D possibly TRBD2 on 7 matching bases. Trimming took 0 bases from V and 2 from J, leaving 15 bases between them. The CDR3 extends over 16 amino acids. Germline CDR1 is SGHDT and CDR2 is YYEEEE. CDR3 loop: CASSLGLRGAAYEQYF. For the CDR3, the DNA is TGTGCCAGCAGCTTGGGTCTTCGGGGGGCGGCCTACGAGCAGTACTTC.

The J gene is TRBJ1-6, the V gene TRBV11-2; D unresolved. V was trimmed by 1 base and J by 10 bases, leaving 14 bases between them. CDR1 and CDR2 (germline): SGHAT, FQNNGV. The CDR3 is made up of 15 amino acids. CDR3 sequence (DNA): TGTGCCAGCAGCTTAGGAGGGAGGTCGGGATCACCCCTCCACTTT. This translates into CASSLGGRSGSPLHF.

This chain connects TRBV7-2 to TRBJ2-5; 7 bases line up with TRBD1. CDR1 and CDR2 from the germline V gene are SGHTA and FQGNSA. CDR3 length equals 13 residues. V shed 6 bases and J 5 bases; nucleotides not matched to a gene: 6. CDR3 sequence reads: CASRSGTAETQYF. The CDR3 DNA sequence: TGTGCCAGCAGGTCCGGGACAGCCGAGACCCAGTACTTC. Supplemented by reference TRBV7-2 and TRBJ2-5, the full variable domain reads GAGVSQSPSNKVTEKGKDVELRCDPISGHTALYWYRQSLGQGLEFLIYFQGNSAPDKSGLPSDRFSAERTGGSVSTLTIQRTQQEDSAVYLCASRSGTAETQYFGPGTRLLVL.

This chain uses TRBV6-2 or TRBV6-3 with TRBJ1-6; 7 positions match TRBD1. With 2 bases clipped from V and 2 bases from J, the junction kept 3 bases outside the gene matches. Germline V gene data show CDR1 as MNHEY and CDR2 as SVGEGT. This CDR3 is built from 16 residues. CDR3 bases: TGTGCCAGCAGTTACGACAGGGAAACCTATAATTCACCCCTCCACTTT. Residues: CASSYDRETYNSPLHF.

The chain has TRBV4-2 and TRBJ2-7; D not certain. V shed 0 bases and J shed 7 bases, with 16 bases lying between them. The CDR3 has 15 amino acids. CDR1 LGHNA and CDR2 YNFKEQ come from the germline V gene. For the CDR3, the DNA is TGTGCCAGCAGCCAAGATCTAGGAAACAGCGAGGAGCAGTACTTC. Translated: CASSQDLGNSEEQYF.